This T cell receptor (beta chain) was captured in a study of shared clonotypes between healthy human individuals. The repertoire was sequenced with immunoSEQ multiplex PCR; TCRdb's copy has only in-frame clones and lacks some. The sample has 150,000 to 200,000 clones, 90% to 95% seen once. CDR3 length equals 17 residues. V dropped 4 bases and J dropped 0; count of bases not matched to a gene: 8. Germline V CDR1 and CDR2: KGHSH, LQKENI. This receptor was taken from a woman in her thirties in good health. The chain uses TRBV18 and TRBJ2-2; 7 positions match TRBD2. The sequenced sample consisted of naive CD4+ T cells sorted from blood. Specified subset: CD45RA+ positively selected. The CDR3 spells CASSLTGTTTNTGELFF. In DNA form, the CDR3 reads TGTGCCAGCTCACTAACCGGGACTACCACGAACACCGGGGAGCTGTTTTTT.